The sequence of this T cell receptor beta chain was determined in a study of blood T cell repertoires in COVID-19. Trimming took 2 bases from V and 3 from J; bases not matched to a gene: 3. CDR1 is KGHSH and CDR2 is LQKENI in the germline V gene. The CDR3 is 14 residues long. Assay used: immunoSEQ multiplex PCR; TCRdb lists only in-frame clones, some missing. The sample contains approximately 300,000 clones, around 90% of which appear only once. The sequencing sample was made of PBMCs or T cells enriched from blood (not recorded which). The sequence was obtained from a man between 60 and 70 years old who had recovered from COVID-19. The chain couples TRBV18 to TRBJ2-7, with TRBD1 matching over 8 bases. CDR3 DNA sequence: TGTGCCAGCTCACCAGTGACAGGGGACTACGAGCAGTACTTC. Residues: CASSPVTGDYEQYF.